These 30 T cell receptor beta chains originate from one sample sequenced in a study of shared clonotypes between healthy human individuals. Only in-frame clones appear in the TCRdb table, and some are missing; sequencing was by immunoSEQ multiplex PCR. The sample includes some 2.4 million clones, over 85% seen only once; the top ten take approximately 0.36%. Sample: naive CD4+ T cells from PBMCs. Regarding subset: CD45RA+ positively selected. These receptors were obtained from a young man in good health. Some clones in this sample may be carry-over from other donors' samples.

The chain employs TRBV6-5 and TRBJ1-1; D is undetermined. This CDR3 spans 15 amino acids. The V gene's germline CDR1 is MNHEY and CDR2 SVGAGI. V gave up 6 bases and J gave up 1 base, with 15 bases separating them. CDR3 residues: CASSPRRSGNTEAFF. The CDR3 nucleotides read TGTGCCAGCAGCCCGCGCCGATCGGGGAACACTGAAGCTTTCTTT.

V gene TRBV5-1 combines with J gene TRBJ2-2; 15 positions match TRBD2. J lost 5 bases, V lost 5 bases, and 13 bases had no gene match. CDR1 is SGHRS, CDR2 YFSETQ, per germline. The CDR3 is made up of 19 amino acids. The chain's CDR3 is CASRRTPGLAGGYTGELFF. The CDR3 DNA reads as TGCGCCAGCAGGAGGACTCCGGGACTAGCGGGAGGTTATACCGGGGAGCTGTTTTTT.

The chain links TRBV10-3 to TRBJ2-2, with a tentative D call TRBD1 (6 bases). CDR1 and CDR2 (germline): ENHRY, SYGVKD. Between the trimmed V and J ends, which lost 11 bases and 2 bases, there was a span of 15 bases. The CDR3 spans 14 residues. The CDR3 here is CASTLGQNTGELFF. The CDR3 DNA is TGTGCCTCTACGTTGGGACAAAACACCGGGGAGCTGTTTTTT.

Here the CDR3 reads CASRVDNEQFF. CDR3 in DNA: TGTGCCAGCCGGGTCGACAATGAGCAGTTCTTC. The chain links TRBV28 to TRBJ2-1, with no clear D. CDR3 length equals 11 residues. Trimming cost V 8 bases and J 5 bases, with 7 bases left between them. Looked up from germline, CDR1 is MDHEN and CDR2 is SYDVKM.

The rearrangement links TRBV28 to TRBJ1-5; 7 bases are a match to TRBD1. With 6 bases clipped from V and 9 bases from J, the junction kept 11 bases outside the gene matches. CDR1 and CDR2 from the germline V gene are MDHEN and SYDVKM. The CDR3 spans 14 residues. The DNA of the CDR3 is TGTGCCAGCAGAGAACAGGGGCCCTGGGGGCCCCAGCATTTT. This gives the protein CASREQGPWGPQHF.

This clone was picked up one time. Other DNA sequences of this sample code for an identical CDR3. The rearrangement joins TRBV28 to TRBJ1-4; no clear D. Deletions cut 2 bases from V and 2 bases from J, with 6 bases between. The length of the CDR3 is 14 residues. Germline V gene sequence: CDR1 MDHEN, CDR2 SYDVKM. The CDR3 region is CASSLIATNEKLFF. Here the CDR3 DNA reads TGTGCCAGCAGTTTAATCGCGACTAATGAAAAACTGTTTTTT.

The gene calls are TRBV30 and TRBJ1-6; no definite D call. The CDR3 spans 10 residues. Germline CDR1 and CDR2: GTSNPN and SVGIG (reference sequence). Trimming left V 4 bases short and J 7 bases short, with 2 bases between. The CDR3 region has the DNA TGTGCCTGGAACAATTCACCCCTCCACTTT. Translated: CAWNNSPLHF.

The chain combines TRBV30 with TRBJ2-7; unclear D gene. The CDR3 is 14 amino acids. The ends were cut back, 2 bases at V and 2 bases at J, with 13 bases in the middle. Germline loops: CDR1 GTSNPN, CDR2 SVGIG (reference sequence). Written as DNA, the CDR3 is TGTGCCTGGAGTCCCCCGTTTGGGACCTACGAGCAGTACTTC. Translation gives CAWSPPFGTYEQYF.

This clone is a singleton in its sample. The rearrangement joins TRBV10-1 to TRBJ1-3; the match to TRBD1 covers 7 bases. The germline CDR1 and CDR2 sequences are WNHNN and SYGVQD (reference sequence). The V and J ends lost 4 bases and 2 bases, in that order; junction bases with no gene match: 2. The CDR3 loop spans 14 amino acids. The DNA of the CDR3 is TGCGCCAGCAGTGGGGACAGTGCTGGAAACACCATATATTTT. This gives the protein CASSGDSAGNTIYF.

The rearrangement joins TRBV4-1 to TRBJ2-1; maybe TRBD2 (6 bases). The CDR3 length is 17 residues. V was trimmed by 2 bases and J by 1 base, leaving 15 bases between them. CDR1 and CDR2 from the germline V gene are MGHRA and YSYEKL. The CDR3, as DNA: TGCGCCAGCAGCCAAATCCTAGCGCATCTTTCCTACAATGAGCAGTTCTTC. Its protein product is CASSQILAHLSYNEQFF.

In its sample, this clone was seen once. The junction differs from germline at one of its ends, possibly a read error. The V call is TRBV6-5, the J call TRBJ1-1; D is unresolved. The V gene's germline CDR1 is MNHEY and CDR2 SVGAGI. The CDR3 is made up of 8 amino acids. CDR3 protein: CASSETSF. CDR3 nucleotides: TGTGCCAGCAGTGAAACGTCCTTT.

This chain joins TRBV6-5 and TRBJ1-2; possibly TRBD1 for D (5 bases). Trimming removed 1 base at V and 4 bases at J, with 13 bases between. The CDR3 is made up of 15 amino acids. The germline gives CDR1 MNHEY, CDR2 SVGAGI. The CDR3 is CASSYFKGHGYGYTF. CDR3 coding DNA: TGTGCCAGCAGTTACTTTAAGGGGCATGGCTATGGCTACACCTTC.

With regard to this clone: Compared with germline, one end of the junction differs, possibly owing to a read error. The J gene is TRBJ1-4, the V gene TRBV7-9; D uncertain. The CDR3 runs 16 residues. In germline, CDR1 is SEHNR, CDR2 FQNEAQ (reference sequence). CDR3 in DNA: TGTGCCAGCAGTTTAGCGAACGGACGGGATAATGAAAAACTGTTTTTT. Translating it yields CASSLANGRDNEKLFF.

This clone showed up just once. The CDR3 sequence is CASSIRQGNYGYTF. Here the CDR3 DNA reads TGTGCCAGCAGTATCAGACAGGGTAACTATGGCTACACCTTC. The chain has TRBV27 and TRBJ1-2, with TRBD1 matching 7 bases. Germline V gives CDR1 MNHEY, CDR2 SMNVEV (reference sequence). Trimming at V came to 5 bases and at J to 1 base, leaving 4 bases not matched to a gene. There are 14 residues in the CDR3.

The chain recombines TRBV6-1 with TRBJ2-1; D tentatively reads TRBD1 or TRBD2 (9 bases each). Per germline, CDR1 MNHNS and CDR2 SASEGT. Trimming removed 4 bases at V and 4 bases at J, with 26 bases between. This CDR3 is 19 amino acids long. The chain's CDR3 is CASSVLQGATSGVYNEQFF. The CDR3, as DNA: TGTGCCAGCAGTGTACTACAGGGGGCGACTAGCGGAGTTTACAATGAGCAGTTCTTC.

This chain links TRBV7-9 with TRBJ2-1; maybe TRBD2 (6 bases). The CDR3 sequence is 15 residues long. Trimming took 4 bases from V and 5 from J, leaving 15 bases between them. Per germline, CDR1 SEHNR and CDR2 FQNEAQ (reference sequence). CDR3 sequence (DNA): TGTGCCAGCAGCTCGACTAGTAAGGGCGACAATGAGCAGTTCTTC. This gives the protein CASSSTSKGDNEQFF.

The chain joins TRBV4-3 to TRBJ2-3; D may match TRBD1 or TRBD2 (5 bases each). CDR1 and CDR2 (germline): LGHNA, YSLEER. The V end was cut by 4 bases, the J end by 5 bases, with 19 bases between. The CDR3 runs to 16 residues. The CDR3 loop reads CASSLFSGGAGDTQYF. The CDR3 coding sequence is TGCGCCAGCAGCCTCTTCTCTGGTGGGGCGGGAGATACGCAGTATTTT.

The CDR3 coding sequence is TGTGCCAGCAGTTTTGGGGACAGGCGGAACACTGAAGCTTTCTTT. Translating it yields CASSFGDRRNTEAFF. V gene TRBV28 combines with J gene TRBJ1-1; 8 bases line up with TRBD1. Germline V gene data show CDR1 as MDHEN and CDR2 as SYDVKM. The CDR3 totals 15 residues. Trimming took 3 bases from V and 1 from J; bases not matched to a gene: 4.

This chain uses TRBV27 with TRBJ1-1, with D maybe TRBD1 (5 bases). Germline V lookup: CDR1 MNHEY, CDR2 SMNVEV (reference sequence). The V gene lost 5 bases and the J gene lost 0 bases, with 19 bases spanning the gap. There are 17 residues in the CDR3. The chain's CDR3 is CASSVEPPGTVNTEAFF. Here the CDR3 DNA reads TGTGCCAGCAGTGTTGAACCCCCCGGGACGGTGAACACTGAAGCTTTCTTT.

V gene TRBV10-3 combines with J gene TRBJ1-1; 7 nucleotides match TRBD1. V shed 6 bases and J 0 bases; nucleotides not matched to a gene: 4. Germline values: CDR1 ENHRY, CDR2 SYGVKD. The CDR3 is 14 amino acids. CDR3 residues: CAISGDRLNTEAFF. The CDR3, as DNA: TGTGCCATCAGCGGGGACAGATTGAACACTGAAGCTTTCTTT.

The genes are TRBV9 and TRBJ1-3; D is undetermined. Germline values: CDR1 SGDLS, CDR2 YYNGEE. Trimming removed 3 bases from V and 6 bases from J, with 34 bases in between. The CDR3 runs 21 residues. The CDR3, as DNA: TGTGCCAGCAGCGCCCGTAGTCCCGAGGGTTTCCCATCGACCCGTTCAAACACCATATATTTT. It codes for CASSARSPEGFPSTRSNTIYF.

On this clone itself: This CDR3 is also generated by other DNA sequences in the sample. For the CDR3, the DNA is TGTGCCAGCAGTTCCAGCAGAACTAACTATGGCTACACCTTC. Its translation: CASSSSRTNYGYTF. The rearrangement joins TRBV28 to TRBJ1-2; no clear D gene. V lost 4 bases to trimming and J lost 0 bases, with 9 bases between them. The CDR3 runs 14 residues. CDR1 and CDR2 from the germline V gene are MDHEN and SYDVKM.

The V and J genes are TRBV2 and TRBJ1-3, with TRBD1 as a possible D gene (6 bases). The V end lost 5 bases, the J end lost 0 bases, and 14 bases lay between the germline ends. The CDR3 runs 16 residues. Germline CDR1 SNHLY, CDR2 FYNNEI. CDR3 DNA sequence: TGTGCCAGCAGTTTTGGACAGTTAGACTCTGGAAACACCATATATTTT. Translated: CASSFGQLDSGNTIYF.

The J gene is TRBJ2-1, the V gene TRBV21-1; the D call in the table, TRBD2, was not verified against the DNA. TRBV21-1 counts as a pseudogene. This CDR3 contains 16 residues. This CDR3 is CASSKGRLAVHNEQFF. Here the CDR3 DNA reads TGTGCCAGCAGCAAAGGGAGACTAGCGGTACACAATGAGCAGTTCTTC.

Concerning this clone: A much larger clone lies a single base off, so this may be a read error. The sample has other DNA sequences that encode this CDR3 too. V usage is TRBV7-8 and J usage is TRBJ2-3; the D is unclear. In germline, CDR1 is SGHVS, CDR2 FQNEAQ. This CDR3 contains 11 residues. Between the trimmed V and J ends, which lost 3 bases and 3 bases, there was a span of 1 base. CDR3 sequence: CASSLTDTQYF. CDR3 nucleotide sequence: TGTGCCAGCAGCTTGACAGATACGCAGTATTTT.

CDR3 DNA: TGTGCCACCAACCAAGTGGCAGGGGGCGAGCAGTACTTC. Its translation: CATNQVAGGEQYF. The genes are TRBV6-5 and TRBJ2-7, with TRBD1 matching over 7 bases. The CDR3 totals 13 residues. Germline values: CDR1 MNHEY, CDR2 SVGAGI. Germline trimming cut 10 bases from V and 6 bases from J; bases unmatched to any gene: 12.

This chain uses TRBV10-3 with TRBJ1-1; D not resolved. V dropped 2 bases and J dropped 0 bases, with 4 bases sitting between them. CDR1 and CDR2 (germline): ENHRY, SYGVKD. This CDR3 region has 13 residues. In nucleotides, the CDR3 is TGTGCCATCAGTGAGAGGGTGAACACTGAAGCTTTCTTT. Its translation is CAISERVNTEAFF.

The rearrangement uses TRBV11-2 and TRBJ1-3; D gene uncertain. There are 15 residues in the CDR3. Germline lookup yields CDR1 SGHAT and CDR2 FQNNGV. Trimming removed 5 bases from V and 2 bases from J, with 13 bases in between. The CDR3 DNA follows: TGTGCCAGCAGCGTACCGGTAGGCACTGGAAACACCATATATTTT. Residues: CASSVPVGTGNTIYF.

Worth noting for this clone: Other nucleotide sequences from this sample produce the same CDR3. This sequence joins TRBV5-1 and TRBJ1-1, with 11 bases aligning to TRBD1. This CDR3 has 14 amino acids. The J segment lost 5 bases and the V segment lost 3 bases, leaving 3 bases of the junction unmatched. Germline lookup yields CDR1 SGHRS and CDR2 YFSETQ. The CDR3 DNA reads TGCGCCAGCAGCTCAGGGACAGGGGGGACTGAAGCTTTCTTT. This codes for CASSSGTGGTEAFF. Looking up the rest from reference TRBV5-1 and TRBJ1-1 gives the full variable domain: KAGVTQTPRYLIKTRGQQVTLSCSPISGHRSVSWYQQTPGQGLQFLFEYFSETQRNKGNFPGRFSGRQFSNSRSEMNVSTLELGDSALYLCASSSGTGGTEAFFGQGTRLTVV.

The CDR3 DNA is TGTGCCAGCAGTCCTCACGGGACAGCTATAGCCAAAAACATTCAGTACTTC. As protein: CASSPHGTAIAKNIQYF. The chain has TRBV28 and TRBJ2-4, with 7 positions matching TRBD1. The CDR3 has 17 residues. The germline V gene has CDR1 MDHEN and CDR2 SYDVKM. V gave up 5 bases and J gave up 0 bases; unmatched junction bases: 10.